Each of the 28 T cell receptor beta chains below was sequenced from the same sample in a study of blood T cell repertoires in COVID-19. The data were produced by immunoSEQ multiplex PCR, yet TCRdb's version contains in-frame clones alone and is incomplete. The table records 100,000 or so clones, approximately 91% of them present only once. Sequencing was carried out using peripheral blood. Receptor source: a man younger than 30 with acute or convalescent COVID-19.

The chain links TRBV5-1 to TRBJ1-2; perhaps TRBD1 as D (5 bases). The CDR3 is 14 amino acids. CDR1 and CDR2 (germline): SGHRS, YFSETQ. Between the trimmed V and J ends, which lost 5 bases and 3 bases, there was a span of 14 bases. The CDR3 is CASSGGGTYYGYTF. The DNA of the CDR3 is TGCGCCAGCAGTGGAGGCGGGACTTACTATGGCTACACCTTC.

The chain employs TRBV19 and TRBJ2-1; weak D call: TRBD2 (5 bases). V lost 1 base, J lost 0 bases, and 10 bases lay in between. CDR1 is LNHDA and CDR2 is SQIVND in the germline V gene (reference sequence). CDR3 length: 16 residues. CDR3 loop: CASSIVWAGSYNEQFF. CDR3 bases: TGTGCCAGTAGTATAGTCTGGGCGGGCTCCTACAATGAGCAGTTCTTC.

The J gene is TRBJ2-7, the V gene TRBV6-2 or TRBV6-3; TRBD1 matches 7 bases. Germline V gene sequence: CDR1 MNHEY, CDR2 SVGEGT. This CDR3 region has 15 residues. Trimming at V came to 5 bases and at J to 3 bases, leaving 10 bases not matched to a gene. The CDR3 is CASSRIRGSLYEQYF. The CDR3 coding sequence is TGTGCCAGCAGTCGTATCAGGGGGAGCCTCTACGAGCAGTACTTC.

This chain connects TRBV5-1 to TRBJ2-7; D gene uncertain. The CDR3 is 12 residues long. CDR1 SGHRS and CDR2 YFSETQ come from the germline V gene. Trimming removed 5 bases at V and 6 bases at J, with 12 bases between. The DNA of the CDR3 is TGCGCCAGCAGATTGAAGTCGAGCGAGCAGTACTTC. Translating it yields CASRLKSSEQYF.

The chain joins TRBV4-1 to TRBJ1-6; D possibly corresponds to TRBD1 (6 bases). This CDR3 is built from 18 residues. CDR1 is MGHRA, CDR2 YSYEKL, per germline. V was trimmed by 0 bases and J by 5 bases, leaving 17 bases between them. CDR3: CASSQDVTGFSDNSPLHF. CDR3 DNA sequence: TGCGCCAGCAGCCAAGATGTAACAGGGTTTAGCGATAATTCACCCCTCCACTTT.

J is TRBJ1-2 and V is TRBV15, with TRBD1 identical over 7 bases. The germline CDR1 and CDR2 sequences are LNHNV and YYDKDF (reference sequence). This CDR3 contains 13 residues. V lost 5 bases and J lost 5; bases outside the gene matches: 5. The CDR3 sequence: CATSGQELYGYTF. The DNA for the CDR3 is TGTGCCACCAGCGGACAGGAGCTTTATGGCTACACCTTC.

V usage is TRBV12-3 or TRBV12-4 and J usage is TRBJ1-2, with D maybe TRBD1 (5 bases). The CDR3 is 13 residues long. The V end lost 6 bases, the J end lost 6 bases, and 14 bases lay between the germline ends. The CDR3 coding sequence is TGTGCCAGCAGGACACCCGGGGGGAATGGCTACACCTTC. Protein sequence: CASRTPGGNGYTF.

This chain connects TRBV25-1 to TRBJ1-2; 7 bases line up with TRBD1. CDR1 is MGHDK, CDR2 SYGVNS, per germline. With V trimmed by 8 bases and J by 9 bases, 6 bases remained unmatched. The CDR3 has 11 amino acids. The CDR3, as DNA: TGTGCCAGCTCCCGGGACAGAAGCTACACCTTC. Amino acids: CASSRDRSYTF.

The rearrangement joins TRBV9 to TRBJ2-1; no clear D. In germline, CDR1 is SGDLS, CDR2 YYNGEE. Trimming stripped 1 base from V and 6 bases from J, with 14 bases between. This CDR3 spans 15 amino acids. DNA for the CDR3: TGTGCCAGCAGCGTACTTGGTATTTACTCCAATGAGCAGTTCTTC. Translation gives CASSVLGIYSNEQFF.

This chain connects TRBV6-5 to TRBJ1-5, with D perhaps matching TRBD1 (6 bases). CDR1 is MNHEY and CDR2 is SVGAGI in the germline V gene. Trimming cost V 8 bases and J 4 bases, with 12 bases left between them. The CDR3 runs 13 residues. CDR3 amino acids: CASSLDRNQPQHF. Written as DNA, the CDR3 is TGTGCCAGCTCCCTCGACAGGAATCAGCCCCAGCATTTT.

The genes are TRBV6-5 and TRBJ2-1; a weak D match, TRBD1 (6 bases). The V gene lost 6 bases and the J gene lost 2 bases, with 11 bases spanning the gap. Per germline, CDR1 MNHEY and CDR2 SVGAGI. There are 14 residues in the CDR3. CDR3 sequence (DNA): TGTGCCAGCAGCAGAGGGGGAACCTACAATGAGCAGTTCTTC. Protein product: CASSRGGTYNEQFF.

Only one count was recorded for this clone. The chain combines TRBV10-2 with TRBJ1-1; 7 bases line up with TRBD1. Germline values: CDR1 WSHSY, CDR2 SAAADI. The V gene end was trimmed by 6 bases and the J gene end by 0 bases; junction bases not matched to a gene: 13. The CDR3 is 17 residues long. The CDR3 is CASRGTVTGGLNTEAFF. The CDR3 DNA sequence: TGCGCCAGCAGGGGGACAGTCACAGGCGGGTTGAACACTGAAGCTTTCTTT.

This chain connects TRBV12-3 or TRBV12-4 to TRBJ1-2; 9 bases map to TRBD1. The CDR3 sequence is 13 residues long. V lost 5 bases to trimming and J lost 4 bases; unmatched junction nucleotides: 2. CDR3 nucleotides: TGTGCCAGCAGTCCGGGACAGGGCTATGGCTACACCTTC. It yields the protein CASSPGQGYGYTF.

This clone was found once. The CDR3 sequence: CASSPGLAGDEQFF. The DNA of the CDR3 is TGTGCCAGCTCACCGGGACTAGCGGGAGATGAGCAGTTCTTC. This chain joins TRBV18 and TRBJ2-1; 14 bases agree with TRBD2. This CDR3 is 14 amino acids long. Per the germline V gene, CDR1 is KGHSH and CDR2 is LQKENI. The J segment lost 8 bases and the V segment lost 3 bases, leaving 0 bases of the junction unmatched.

This clone was seen a single time. The chain carries TRBV4-2 and TRBJ1-4, with no clear D. The CDR3 loop spans 16 amino acids. Germline values: CDR1 LGHNA, CDR2 YNFKEQ. V was cut by 3 bases and J by 6 bases, with 17 bases left in between. The CDR3: CASSHDKRLPDEKLFF. CDR3 DNA: TGTGCCAGCAGCCATGATAAGAGGCTACCTGATGAAAAACTGTTTTTT.

As DNA, the CDR3 is TGTGCCAGCACAAGTTTGGCCGGGACAAATGAAAAACTGTTTTTT. The encoded protein is CASTSLAGTNEKLFF. The chain carries TRBV6-5 and TRBJ1-4; the D gene is possibly TRBD1 (6 bases). CDR1 is MNHEY and CDR2 is SVGAGI in the germline V gene. V lost 7 bases and J lost 5, with 17 bases in between. The CDR3 has 15 amino acids.

The chain joins TRBV6-2 or TRBV6-3 to TRBJ1-2; a weak D match, TRBD1 (5 bases). Trimming took 8 bases from V and 0 from J, leaving 13 bases between them. This CDR3 has 14 amino acids. CDR1 and CDR2 (germline): MNHEY, SVGEGT. The CDR3 protein is CASRRVGANYGYTF. The CDR3 region has the DNA TGTGCCAGCCGCCGAGTAGGGGCTAACTATGGCTACACCTTC.

This rearrangement joins TRBV5-1 to TRBJ2-7; 9 bases agree with TRBD2. Germline lookup yields CDR1 SGHRS and CDR2 YFSETQ. This CDR3 contains 16 residues. Unmatched junction bases numbered 8, after V lost 4 bases and J lost 0 bases. The CDR3 sequence: CASSPTSGPSSYEQYF. DNA for the CDR3: TGCGCCAGCAGCCCCACTAGCGGGCCTAGCTCCTACGAGCAGTACTTC.

The genes are TRBV7-2 and TRBJ2-3; no clear D. V shed 0 bases and J shed 0 bases, with 4 bases lying between them. This CDR3 has 14 residues. From germline, CDR1 is SGHTA and CDR2 FQGNSA. CDR3 sequence (DNA): TGTGCCAGCAGCTTAGCGACTAGCACAGATACGCAGTATTTT. As protein: CASSLATSTDTQYF.

The genes are TRBV10-2 and TRBJ2-7, with D uncertain. Germline CDR1 and CDR2: WSHSY and SAAADI. The CDR3 is 13 residues long. With 0 bases removed from V and 6 bases from J, the gap between germline ends came to 9 bases. The CDR3 reads CASSESRFGEQYF. In nucleotides, the CDR3 is TGCGCCAGCAGTGAGTCCCGATTCGGCGAGCAGTACTTC.

This chain uses TRBV3-1 (or the pseudogene TRBV3-2) with TRBJ1-5; no clear D. V gave up 0 bases and J gave up 4 bases, with 4 bases separating them. CDR3 length equals 13 residues. Germline CDR1 LGHDT, CDR2 YNNKEL (reference sequence). CDR3 in amino acids: CASSQDSNQPQHF. In DNA form, the CDR3 reads TGTGCCAGCAGCCAAGACAGTAATCAGCCCCAGCATTTT.

This sequence joins TRBV5-6 and TRBJ2-2; TRBD2 matches at 7 bases. Germline V gives CDR1 SGHDT, CDR2 YYEEEE. V trimming: 7 bases; J trimming: 3 bases; junction bases outside the gene matches: 3. The length of the CDR3 is 13 residues. The CDR3 sequence is CASFGGDTGELFF. CDR3 sequence (DNA): TGTGCCAGCTTTGGGGGGGACACCGGGGAGCTGTTTTTT.

J is TRBJ2-3 and V is TRBV14; 7 nucleotides line up with TRBD1. The length of the CDR3 is 12 residues. Germline CDR1 is SGHDN and CDR2 is FVKESK. V shed 5 bases and J 6 bases; nucleotides not matched to a gene: 2. The DNA of the CDR3 is TGTGCCAGCAGCTTACAGGGGGATACGCAGTATTTT. Protein sequence: CASSLQGDTQYF.

V is TRBV4-1 and J is TRBJ2-5, with 11 positions matching TRBD2. CDR1 is MGHRA, CDR2 YSYEKL, per germline. V lost 3 bases, J lost 5 bases, and 8 bases stayed unmatched. This CDR3 contains 16 residues. The CDR3 region is CASSQGTSGSAETQYF. The CDR3, as DNA: TGCGCCAGCAGCCAGGGCACTAGCGGGAGCGCGGAGACCCAGTACTTC.

This chain connects TRBV10-3 to TRBJ1-2, with TRBD1 matching over 8 bases. Germline-derived CDR1 and CDR2 are ENHRY and SYGVKD. This CDR3 region has 14 residues. J was trimmed by 5 bases and V by 7 bases; bases with no gene match: 9. CDR3 amino acids: CAIIPGQGSYGYTF. The DNA for the CDR3 is TGTGCCATCATACCAGGACAGGGAAGTTATGGCTACACCTTC.

CDR3 protein: CASSPHTVDTEAFF. The CDR3 DNA sequence: TGTGCCAGCAGCCCCCATACCGTAGACACTGAAGCTTTCTTT. The V and J genes are TRBV3-1 (or the pseudogene TRBV3-2) and TRBJ1-1; D unclear. Germline V lookup: CDR1 LGHDT, CDR2 YNNKEL (reference sequence). V lost 4 bases and J lost 3, with 12 bases in between. The CDR3 covers 14 residues.

This rearrangement joins TRBV6-9 to TRBJ1-1; D possibly corresponds to TRBD1 (5 bases). From germline, CDR1 is MNHGY and CDR2 SVAAGI. V was clipped by 6 bases and J by 1 base, with 12 bases between them. This CDR3 region has 14 residues. The CDR3 bases are TGTGCCAGCAGCTATCTAACAGGGAACACTGAAGCTTTCTTT. Translating gives CASSYLTGNTEAFF.

CDR3 amino acids: CASSWDRETDTQYF. The CDR3 coding sequence is TGTGCCAGTAGCTGGGACAGGGAGACAGATACGCAGTATTTT. The chain carries TRBV19 and TRBJ2-3; TRBD1 agrees at 9 bases. Unmatched junction bases numbered 4, after V lost 6 bases and J lost 3 bases. The CDR3 loop spans 14 amino acids. The germline V gene has CDR1 LNHDA and CDR2 SQIVND (reference sequence). The full variable domain, rest sourced from reference TRBV19 and TRBJ2-3, is DGGITQSPKYLFRKEGQNVTLSCEQNLNHDAMYWYRQDPGQGLRLIYYSQIVNDFQKGDIAEGYSVSREKKESFPLTVTSAQKNPTAFYLCASSWDRETDTQYFGPGTRLTVL.